This TCR beta chain was sequenced for a study of control samples from healthy donors and cancer patients. The repertoire was sequenced with immunoSEQ multiplex PCR; TCRdb's copy has only in-frame clones and lacks some. The data hold 400,000 to 500,000 clones, with about 93% observed a single time. The CDR3 covers 14 residues. V shed 4 bases, J shed 2 bases, and the junction held 4 bases outside the gene matches. CDR1 and CDR2 (germline): LNHNV, YYDKDF (reference sequence). This chain joins TRBV15 and TRBJ1-1, with 7 bases identical to TRBD1. Sample: PBMCs. This TCR came from a man aged 40-49 years with head and neck cancer. CDR3 nucleotides: TGTGCCACCAGCAATAGACAGGGCAACACTGAAGCTTTCTTT. It encodes CATSNRQGNTEAFF.